This is a list of T cell receptor beta chains from one sample in a study of technical replicates of blood from four donors. TCRdb's copy holds only in-frame clones and misses some; the assay was immunoSEQ multiplex PCR. The repertoire includes approximately 69,000 clones, roughly 96% of them detected once, and 0.2% to 0.25% sits in the top ten. The sequenced sample was T cells isolated from PBMCs. These receptors came from a human donor in good health. Each CDR3 is given with its conserved first and last residue. D genes are given only for firm matches. Clone size, where shown, is once, few, many, or a class for clones that have expanded.

v_call	d_call	j_call	clone_size	cdr3_aa	cdr3_nt
TRBV29-1	TRBD1	TRBJ1-2	-	CSAGDSNYGYTF	TGCAGCGCCGGGGACAGTAACTATGGCTACACCTTC
TRBV4-1	TRBD2	TRBJ2-3	-	CASSQGLAGAWKDTQYF	TGCGCCAGCAGCCAAGGTCTAGCGGGGGCATGGAAGGATACGCAGTATTTT
TRBV4-1	-	TRBJ1-3	once	CASSQDLGVGNTIYF	TGCGCCAGCAGCCAAGATCTCGGGGTCGGAAACACCATATATTTT
TRBV10-1	-	TRBJ1-1	-	CASSESRHSSNTEAFF	TGCGCCAGCAGTGAGTCCCGACACTCGTCGAACACTGAAGCTTTCTTT
TRBV30	TRBD1	TRBJ1-5	-	CAWSVGTGIGQPQHF	TGTGCCTGGAGTGTAGGGACAGGGATAGGTCAGCCCCAGCATTTT
TRBV5-1	-	TRBJ2-7	once	CASSFQRAYEQYF	TGCGCCAGCAGCTTCCAGCGGGCCTACGAGCAGTACTTC
TRBV2	-	TRBJ1-5	-	CASSEEGFQPQHF	TGTGCCAGCAGCGAAGAGGGGTTTCAGCCCCAGCATTTT
TRBV27	-	TRBJ1-5	-	CASSWTISQPQHF	TGTGCCAGCAGTTGGACAATCAGTCAGCCCCAGCATTTT
TRBV29-1	-	TRBJ1-2	-	CSVEDRGEGGYTF	TGCAGCGTTGAAGATCGGGGGGAGGGTGGCTACACCTTC
TRBV6-5	TRBD1	TRBJ2-1	-	CASSYATPGQGDEQFF	TGTGCCAGCAGTTACGCAACCCCGGGACAGGGCGATGAGCAGTTCTTC
TRBV2	-	TRBJ2-3	-	CASSEGGGPTDTQYF	TGTGCCAGCAGTGAAGGAGGGGGTCCCACAGATACGCAGTATTTT
TRBV14	TRBD1	TRBJ2-2	once	CASSHLPGQGVSGELFF	TGTGCCAGCAGCCATCTTCCCGGACAGGGGGTTTCCGGGGAGCTGTTTTTT
TRBV30	-	TRBJ1-2	-	CAWSMRTSYYGYTF	TGTGCCTGGAGTATGCGCACTTCATACTATGGCTACACCTTC
TRBV6-1	-	TRBJ2-2	-	CASSGKGGNTGELFF	TGTGCCAGCAGTGGAAAAGGGGGGAACACCGGGGAGCTGTTTTTT
TRBV6-4	TRBD1	TRBJ2-2	-	CASAGQANTGELFF	TGTGCCAGCGCCGGACAGGCGAACACCGGGGAGCTGTTTTTT